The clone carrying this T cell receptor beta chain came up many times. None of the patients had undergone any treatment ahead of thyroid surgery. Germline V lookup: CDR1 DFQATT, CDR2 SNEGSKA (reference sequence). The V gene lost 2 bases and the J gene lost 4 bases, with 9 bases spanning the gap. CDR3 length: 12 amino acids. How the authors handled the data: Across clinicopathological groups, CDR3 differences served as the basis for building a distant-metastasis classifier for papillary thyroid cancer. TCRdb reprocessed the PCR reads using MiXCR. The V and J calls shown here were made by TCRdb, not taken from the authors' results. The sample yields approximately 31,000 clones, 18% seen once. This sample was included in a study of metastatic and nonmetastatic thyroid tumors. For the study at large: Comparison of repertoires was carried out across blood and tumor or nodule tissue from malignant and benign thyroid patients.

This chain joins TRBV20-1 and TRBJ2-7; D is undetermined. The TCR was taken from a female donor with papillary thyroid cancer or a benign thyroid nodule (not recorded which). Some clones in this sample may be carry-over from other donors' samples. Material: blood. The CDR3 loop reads CSARKSGYEQYF. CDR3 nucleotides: TGCAGTGCTAGAAAGTCAGGATACGAGCAGTACTTC.